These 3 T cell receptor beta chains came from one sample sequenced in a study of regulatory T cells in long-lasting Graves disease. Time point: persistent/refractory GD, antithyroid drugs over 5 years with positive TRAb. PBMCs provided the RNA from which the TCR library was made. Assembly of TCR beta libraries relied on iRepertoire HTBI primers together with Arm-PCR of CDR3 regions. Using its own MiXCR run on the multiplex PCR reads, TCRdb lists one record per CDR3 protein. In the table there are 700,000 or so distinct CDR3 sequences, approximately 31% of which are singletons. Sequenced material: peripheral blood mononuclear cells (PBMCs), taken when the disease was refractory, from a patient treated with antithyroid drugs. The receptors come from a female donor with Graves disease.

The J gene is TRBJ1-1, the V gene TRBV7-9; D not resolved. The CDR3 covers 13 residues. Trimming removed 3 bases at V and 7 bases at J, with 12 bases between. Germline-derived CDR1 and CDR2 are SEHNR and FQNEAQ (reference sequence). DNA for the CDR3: TGTGCCAGCAGCTTTGTTGGTTCAGGTGAAGCTTTCTTT. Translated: CASSFVGSGEAFF.

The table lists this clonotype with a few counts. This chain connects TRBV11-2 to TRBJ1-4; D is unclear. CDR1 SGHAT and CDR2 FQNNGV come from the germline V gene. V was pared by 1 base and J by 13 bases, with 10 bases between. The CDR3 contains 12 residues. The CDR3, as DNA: TGTGCCAGCAGCTTAGGGGCCGAGGCACTGTTTTTT. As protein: CASSLGAEALFF.

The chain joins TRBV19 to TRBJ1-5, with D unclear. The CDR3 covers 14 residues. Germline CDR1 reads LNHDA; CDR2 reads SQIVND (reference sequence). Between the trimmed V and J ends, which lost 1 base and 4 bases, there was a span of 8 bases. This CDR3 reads CASSIGQFNQPQHF. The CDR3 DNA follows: TGTGCCAGTAGTATAGGGCAGTTTAATCAGCCCCAGCATTTT.